The following is a T cell receptor (beta chain) sequence with its context. The data were taken from a study of blood T cell repertoires in COVID-19. The wider study: In each case, the material was cDNA or gDNA derived from T cells, B-cell-depleted T cells, or PBMCs.

Participant-reported clinical history was the basis for cohort assignment. Exposed enrollees encountered a COVID-19 case at some point within 2 weeks before study entry. V lost 4 bases and J lost 7, with 10 bases in between. The CDR3 consists of 12 residues. The V gene's germline CDR1 is SGHAT and CDR2 FQNNGV. Original processing methods: Nucleated cell counts were estimated from reference gene primer amplification. Sequencing was performed with immunoSEQ multiplex PCR; in TCRdb, only in-frame clones are kept and a portion is missing. That table supplies the V and J calls and clone size; D and trimming were determined from the DNA. This table holds about 150,000 clones, roughly 90% found once.

The sequence was collected from a woman in her 40s who had been exposed to COVID-19. Sequenced input: PBMCs or T cells enriched from blood (not recorded which). This rearrangement joins TRBV11-2 to TRBJ1-2; TRBD1 is a possible D gene (5 bases). CDR3 sequence (DNA): TGTGCCAGCAGCTCCCAGGGATCTGGCTACACCTTC. Protein sequence: CASSSQGSGYTF. Supplemented by reference TRBV11-2 and TRBJ1-2, the full variable domain reads EAGVAQSPRYKIIEKRQSVAFWCNPISGHATLYWYQQILGQGPKLLIQFQNNGVVDDSQLPKDRFSAERLKGVDSTLKIQPAKLEDSAVYLCASSSQGSGYTFGSGTRLTVV.